This T cell receptor (beta chain) appears in the sequencing data of a study of blood T cells in healthy people across ages. Sample-barcoded 5' priming and a J-beta primer mix drove a second PCR of 7 to 11 cycles. Every molecule of cDNA carried a tag from a template-switch adaptor with 12 random nucleotides. Every individual sample yielded 2.5 million or more paired-end reads (each containing CDR3). Each CDR3 protein is one row after TCRdb ran MiXCR on the 5' RACE reads. Of roughly 860,000 distinct CDR3 sequences listed, around two thirds are singletons. This CDR3 comprises 15 residues. V was clipped by 5 bases and J by 9 bases, with 20 bases between them. Germline CDR1 SGHTA, CDR2 FQGNSA. Study results and limitations: It was the long-lived donors that had more naive CD4+ cells and higher diversity than aged donors.

Each sample provided at least 5.5 micrograms of extracted total RNA. This clonotype was detected only a few times. Its antigen remains unknown. The source material was blood. This receptor was taken from a man aged 25-45 years in good health. The chain is built from TRBV7-2 and TRBJ2-1, with a weak D call TRBD2 (5 bases). In DNA form, the CDR3 reads TGTGCCAGCAGCCCACTAGGGTTGGGAAACAGTGAGCAGTTCTTC. Translation gives CASSPLGLGNSEQFF.